What follows are 18 T cell receptor beta chains derived from one specimen sequenced in a study of OX40 agonist ivuxolimab in advanced cancers. The repertoire was sequenced with immunoSEQ multiplex PCR; TCRdb's copy has only in-frame clones and lacks some. Of roughly 77,000 clones listed, about nine tenths are singletons. The specimen was CD4+ or CD8+ T cells sorted from blood, collected in a trial of the OX40 agonist ivuxolimab. These receptors came from an adult with an advanced solid tumor such as melanoma, head and neck, liver or kidney cancer.

V and J are TRBV30 and TRBJ1-5; D might be TRBD1 (6 bases). The germline CDR1 and CDR2 sequences are GTSNPN and SVGIG (reference sequence). The V end lost 5 bases, the J end lost 0 bases, and 11 bases lay between the germline ends. The CDR3 has 14 residues. The CDR3 here is CAWSPGVSNQPQHF. The CDR3 coding sequence is TGTGCCTGGTCCCCAGGGGTTAGCAATCAGCCCCAGCATTTT. Full variable domain (missing parts from reference TRBV30 and TRBJ1-5): SQTIHQWPATLVQPVGSPLSLECTVEGTSNPNLYWYRQAAGRGLQLLFYSVGIGQISSEVPQNLSASRPQDRQFILSSKKLLLSDSGFYLCAWSPGVSNQPQHFGDGTRLSIL.

The chain has TRBV5-6 and TRBJ1-2; D may be TRBD1 (6 bases). CDR3 size: 14 residues. Trimming removed 2 bases from V and 5 bases from J, with 13 bases in between. The germline gives CDR1 SGHDT, CDR2 YYEEEE. The CDR3 here is CASSLGGVYYGYTF. Written as DNA, the CDR3 is TGTGCCAGCAGCTTAGGGGGAGTATATTATGGCTACACCTTC.

The chain employs TRBV27 and TRBJ2-7, with D perhaps TRBD1 (6 bases). Trimming pared 3 bases from V and 2 bases from J, leaving 11 bases between. This CDR3 contains 14 residues. The germline gives CDR1 MNHEY, CDR2 SMNVEV (reference sequence). This CDR3 reads CASSFRDTAYEQYF. The DNA for the CDR3 is TGTGCCAGCAGTTTCCGGGACACAGCCTACGAGCAGTACTTC.

In its sample, this clone was seen once. This chain uses TRBV6-5 with TRBJ2-7; D call uncertain. Trimming took 2 bases from V and 4 from J, leaving 9 bases between them. The CDR3 has 13 amino acids. Germline CDR1 MNHEY, CDR2 SVGAGI. The CDR3 DNA is TGTGCCAGCAGTTACCCGGAGAGTTACGAGCAGTACTTC. This encodes CASSYPESYEQYF.

The chain uses TRBV11-3 and TRBJ2-1; 13 bases map to TRBD2. Germline-derived CDR1 and CDR2 are SGHNT and YENEEA. With V trimmed by 4 bases and J by 7 bases, 7 bases remained unmatched. CDR3 length: 16 amino acids. CDR3 DNA: TGTGCCAGCAGCTCAACTAGCGGGGGGGCCTTTAATGAGCAGTTCTTC. Translation gives CASSSTSGGAFNEQFF.

The chain joins TRBV27 to TRBJ2-3; 9 nucleotides agree with TRBD1. Looked up from germline, CDR1 is MNHEY and CDR2 is SMNVEV (reference sequence). The CDR3 is 15 residues long. With 6 bases clipped from V and 6 bases from J, the junction kept 10 bases outside the gene matches. Here the CDR3 DNA reads TGTGCCAGCAGCCCCTTGACAGGGGGAGGGGATACGCAGTATTTT. Translating it yields CASSPLTGGGDTQYF.

The rearrangement uses TRBV5-8 and TRBJ2-3, with a possible D match to TRBD1 (5 bases). Germline CDR1 SGHTS, CDR2 YDEGEE. This CDR3 spans 18 amino acids. V gave up 0 bases and J gave up 3 bases, with 20 bases separating them. The CDR3 reads CASSLGLVFGRTTDTQYF. The DNA for the CDR3 is TGTGCCAGCAGCTTGGGATTAGTATTTGGGCGGACAACAGATACGCAGTATTTT.

The gene calls are TRBV4-1 and TRBJ2-7; perhaps TRBD2 as D (6 bases). The V gene lost 3 bases and the J gene lost 0 bases, with 9 bases spanning the gap. The germline gives CDR1 MGHRA, CDR2 YSYEKL. The CDR3 has 14 amino acids. The CDR3: CASSHLSGSYEQYF. CDR3 in DNA: TGCGCCAGCAGCCATCTTAGCGGCTCCTACGAGCAGTACTTC.

The rearrangement joins TRBV30 to TRBJ2-7; possibly TRBD1 for D (6 bases). V shed 5 bases and J shed 0 bases, with 17 bases lying between them. The CDR3 runs to 15 residues. Germline V gene lookup returns CDR1 GTSNPN and CDR2 SVGIG (reference sequence). The CDR3 protein is CAWGQLAPLSYEQYF. The DNA of the CDR3 is TGTGCCTGGGGACAGTTGGCCCCTCTCTCCTACGAGCAGTACTTC.

J is TRBJ2-7 and V is TRBV11-3; the match to TRBD2 covers 7 bases. There are 13 residues in the CDR3. The V gene end was trimmed by 3 bases and the J gene end by 6 bases; junction bases not matched to a gene: 5. Germline lookup yields CDR1 SGHNT and CDR2 YENEEA. The CDR3 DNA follows: TGTGCCAGCAGCTTTGGGGAGGGGATCGAGCAGTACTTC. The encoded protein is CASSFGEGIEQYF.

The gene calls are TRBV27 and TRBJ1-1; possibly TRBD1 for D (5 bases). V was trimmed by 0 bases and J by 8 bases, leaving 13 bases between them. CDR3 length: 14 residues. Germline values: CDR1 MNHEY, CDR2 SMNVEV (reference sequence). The CDR3 is CASSLSVGHTEAFF. The CDR3 DNA sequence: TGTGCCAGCAGTTTATCGGTAGGACATACCGAAGCTTTCTTT.

V usage is TRBV21-1 and J usage is TRBJ2-7; TRBD1 is taken as the D call from the table, unchecked against the DNA. TRBV21-1 is reported as a pseudogene. This CDR3 is 14 amino acids long. CDR3 bases: TGTGCCAGCAGCGAAGCTACAGAGACCTACGAGCAGTACTTC. Protein sequence: CASSEATETYEQYF.

The chain links TRBV19 to TRBJ1-1; 11 nucleotides line up with TRBD1. The CDR3 is 15 amino acids. V shed 6 bases and J 3 bases; nucleotides not matched to a gene: 6. CDR1 is LNHDA and CDR2 is SQIVND in the germline V gene (reference sequence). The CDR3 region has the DNA TGTGCCAGTAGCCTTGGGACAGGGGGGGACACTGAAGCTTTCTTT. It encodes CASSLGTGGDTEAFF.

The chain uses TRBV5-6 and TRBJ1-4; D not certain. Trimming stripped 4 bases from V and 3 bases from J, with 19 bases between. The germline CDR1 and CDR2 sequences are SGHDT and YYEEEE. This CDR3 has 17 amino acids. The CDR3 DNA reads TGTGCCAGCAGCGCTTCAGACAAGCCCGGGGCTAATGAAAAACTGTTTTTT. It encodes CASSASDKPGANEKLFF.

The chain has TRBV5-1 and TRBJ2-7; no clear D. Trimming removed 1 base from V and 2 bases from J, with 10 bases in between. The CDR3 is 14 amino acids. Germline assignment: CDR1 SGHRS and CDR2 YFSETQ. Here the CDR3 reads CASSLPGRAYEQYF. CDR3 DNA: TGCGCCAGCAGCTTGCCAGGAAGAGCCTACGAGCAGTACTTC.

The gene calls are TRBV2 and TRBJ2-2; possible D gene TRBD1, 6 bases. The CDR3 runs to 14 residues. Germline values: CDR1 SNHLY, CDR2 FYNNEI. V lost 5 bases to trimming and J lost 1 base, with 8 bases between them. DNA of the CDR3: TGTGCCAGCAGTTGGACAGAGAACACCGGGGAGCTGTTTTTT. Translated: CASSWTENTGELFF.

The chain links TRBV7-9 to TRBJ1-4, with 12 bases fitting TRBD1. The germline V gene encodes CDR1 SEHNR and CDR2 FQNEAQ (reference sequence). The V and J ends lost 4 bases and 5 bases, in that order; junction bases with no gene match: 8. The CDR3 contains 17 residues. This chain's CDR3 is CASSSGDRGRRNEKLFF. The CDR3 region has the DNA TGTGCCAGCAGCTCGGGGGACAGGGGGCGTCGGAATGAAAAACTGTTTTTT.

J is TRBJ2-1 and V is TRBV27; 9 bases line up with TRBD2. Looked up from germline, CDR1 is MNHEY and CDR2 is SMNVEV (reference sequence). Losses at the gene ends were 2 bases for V and 4 bases for J; bases not matched to a gene: 12. The CDR3 has 18 amino acids. The DNA for the CDR3 is TGTGCCAGCAGTTTAACCCATCCAGCGGGGGGCTTTTACAATGAGCAGTTCTTC. Translated, it gives CASSLTHPAGGFYNEQFF.